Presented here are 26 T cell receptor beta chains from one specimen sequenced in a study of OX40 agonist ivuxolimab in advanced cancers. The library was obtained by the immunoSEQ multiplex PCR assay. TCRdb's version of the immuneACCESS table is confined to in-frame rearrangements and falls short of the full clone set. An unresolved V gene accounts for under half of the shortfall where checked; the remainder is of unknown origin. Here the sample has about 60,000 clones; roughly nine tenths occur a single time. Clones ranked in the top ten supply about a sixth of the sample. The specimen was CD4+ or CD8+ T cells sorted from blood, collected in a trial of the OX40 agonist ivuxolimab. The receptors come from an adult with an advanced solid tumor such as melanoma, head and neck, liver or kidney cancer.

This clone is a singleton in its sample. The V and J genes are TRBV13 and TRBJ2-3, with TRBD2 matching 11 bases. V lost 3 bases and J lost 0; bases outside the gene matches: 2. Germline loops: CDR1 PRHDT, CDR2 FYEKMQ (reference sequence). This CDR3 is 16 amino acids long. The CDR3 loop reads CASSFGTSGSTDTQYF. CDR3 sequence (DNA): TGTGCCAGCAGCTTCGGGACTAGCGGAAGCACAGATACGCAGTATTTT. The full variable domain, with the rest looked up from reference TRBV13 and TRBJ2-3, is AAGVIQSPRHLIKEKRETATLKCYPIPRHDTVYWYQQGPGQDPQFLISFYEKMQSDKGSIPDRFSAQQFSDYHSELNMSSLELGDSALYFCASSFGTSGSTDTQYFGPGTRLTVL.

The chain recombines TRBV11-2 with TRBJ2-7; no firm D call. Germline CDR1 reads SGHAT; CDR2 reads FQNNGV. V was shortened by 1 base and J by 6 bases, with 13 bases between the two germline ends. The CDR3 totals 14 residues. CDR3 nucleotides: TGTGCCAGCAGCTTAGGATATGGGGTCGGCGAGCAGTACTTC. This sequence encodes CASSLGYGVGEQYF.

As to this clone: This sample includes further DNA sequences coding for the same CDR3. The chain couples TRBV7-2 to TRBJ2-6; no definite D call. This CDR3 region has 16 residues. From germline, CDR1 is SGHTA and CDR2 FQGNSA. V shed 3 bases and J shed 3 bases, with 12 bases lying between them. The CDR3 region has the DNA TGTGCCAGCAGCTTCGGTTTGAGTTTTGGGGCCAACGTCCTGACTTTC. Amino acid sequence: CASSFGLSFGANVLTF.

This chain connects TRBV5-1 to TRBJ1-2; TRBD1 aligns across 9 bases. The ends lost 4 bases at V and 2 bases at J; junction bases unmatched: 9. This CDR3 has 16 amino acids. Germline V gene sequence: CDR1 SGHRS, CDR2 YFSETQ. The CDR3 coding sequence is TGCGCCAGCAGCAGAGAGGGGACAGGGTTGAACTATGGCTACACCTTC. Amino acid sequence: CASSREGTGLNYGYTF.

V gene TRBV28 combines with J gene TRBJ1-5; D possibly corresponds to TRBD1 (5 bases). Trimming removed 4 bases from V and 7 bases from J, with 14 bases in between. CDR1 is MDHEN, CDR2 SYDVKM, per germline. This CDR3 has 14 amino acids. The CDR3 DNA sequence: TGTGCCAGCAGTTCCGGGGGAGGGTCCCAGCCCCAGCATTTT. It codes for CASSSGGGSQPQHF.

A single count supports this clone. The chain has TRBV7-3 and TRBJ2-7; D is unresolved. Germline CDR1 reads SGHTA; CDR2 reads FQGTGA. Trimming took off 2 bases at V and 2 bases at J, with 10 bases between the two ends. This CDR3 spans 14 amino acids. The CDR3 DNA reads TGTGCCAGCAGCTTAGGAACACCTACCTACGAGCAGTACTTC. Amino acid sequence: CASSLGTPTYEQYF.

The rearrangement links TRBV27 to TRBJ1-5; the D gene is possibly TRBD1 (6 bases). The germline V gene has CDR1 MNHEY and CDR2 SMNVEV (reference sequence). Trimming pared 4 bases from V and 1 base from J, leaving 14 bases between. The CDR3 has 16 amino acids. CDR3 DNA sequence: TGTGCCAGCAGTTCGAACAGGGTAGGGAGCAATCAGCCCCAGCATTTT. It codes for CASSSNRVGSNQPQHF.

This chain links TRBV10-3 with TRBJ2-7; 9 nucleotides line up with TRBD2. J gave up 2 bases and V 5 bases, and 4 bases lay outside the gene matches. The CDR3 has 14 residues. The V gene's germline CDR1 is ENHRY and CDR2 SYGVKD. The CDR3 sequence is CAISPGLATYEQYF. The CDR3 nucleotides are TGTGCCATCAGTCCGGGACTAGCCACCTACGAGCAGTACTTC.

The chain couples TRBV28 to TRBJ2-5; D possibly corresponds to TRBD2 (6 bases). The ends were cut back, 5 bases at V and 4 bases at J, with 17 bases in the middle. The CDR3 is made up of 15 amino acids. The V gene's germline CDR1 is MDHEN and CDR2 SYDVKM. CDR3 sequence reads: CASSRSPGASETQYF. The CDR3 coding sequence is TGTGCCAGCAGTAGATCTCCGGGAGCGTCAGAGACCCAGTACTTC. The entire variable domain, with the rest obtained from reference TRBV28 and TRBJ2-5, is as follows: DVKVTQSSRYLVKRTGEKVFLECVQDMDHENMFWYRQDPGLGLRLIYFSYDVKMKEKGDIPEGYSVSREKKERFSLILESASTNQTSMYLCASSRSPGASETQYFGPGTRLLVL.

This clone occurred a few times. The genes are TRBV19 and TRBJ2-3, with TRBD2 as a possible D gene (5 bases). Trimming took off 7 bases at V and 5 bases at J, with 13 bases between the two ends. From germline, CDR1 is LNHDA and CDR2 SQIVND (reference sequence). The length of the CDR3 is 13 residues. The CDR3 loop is CASIGQAEDTQYF. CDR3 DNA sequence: TGTGCCAGTATAGGGCAAGCGGAAGATACGCAGTATTTT.

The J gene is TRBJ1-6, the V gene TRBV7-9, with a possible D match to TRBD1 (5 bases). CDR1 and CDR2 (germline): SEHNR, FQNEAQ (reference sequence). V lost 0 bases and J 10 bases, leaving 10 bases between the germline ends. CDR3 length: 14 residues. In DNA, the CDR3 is TGTGCCAGCAGCTTAGCCGGGCAGGGATCACCCCTCCACTTT. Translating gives CASSLAGQGSPLHF.

The CDR3 here is CGSRQLNTGELFF. As DNA, the CDR3 is TGTGGCTCTCGACAGCTGAACACCGGGGAGCTGTTTTTT. The gene calls are TRBV7-6 and TRBJ2-2; TRBD1 might be the D (5 bases). The CDR3 sequence is 13 residues long. The germline CDR1 and CDR2 sequences are SGHVS and FNYEAQ.

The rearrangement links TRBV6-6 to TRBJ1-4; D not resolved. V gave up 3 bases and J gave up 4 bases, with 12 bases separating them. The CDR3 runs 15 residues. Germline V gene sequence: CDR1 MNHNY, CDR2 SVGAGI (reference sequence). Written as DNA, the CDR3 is TGTGCCAGCAGTTATGGCGGCTCAAGTAATGAAAAACTGTTTTTT. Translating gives CASSYGGSSNEKLFF.

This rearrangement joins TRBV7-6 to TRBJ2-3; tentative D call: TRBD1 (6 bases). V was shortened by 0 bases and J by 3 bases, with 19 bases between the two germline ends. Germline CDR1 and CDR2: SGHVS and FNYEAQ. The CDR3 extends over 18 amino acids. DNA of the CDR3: TGTGCCAGCAGCTTAGCCCCCCGGACAGCTTATGTTACAGATACGCAGTATTTT. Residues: CASSLAPRTAYVTDTQYF.

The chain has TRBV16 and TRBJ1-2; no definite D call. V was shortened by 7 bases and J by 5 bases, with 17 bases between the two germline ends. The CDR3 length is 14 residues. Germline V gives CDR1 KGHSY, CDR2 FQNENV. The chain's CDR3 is CASTTVARVYGYTF. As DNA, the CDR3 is TGTGCCAGCACCACGGTCGCCCGGGTATATGGCTACACCTTC.

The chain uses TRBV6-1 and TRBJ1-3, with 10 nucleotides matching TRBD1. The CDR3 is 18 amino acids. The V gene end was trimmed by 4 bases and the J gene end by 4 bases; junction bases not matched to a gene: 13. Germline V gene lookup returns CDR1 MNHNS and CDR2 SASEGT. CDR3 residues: CASSAPGQGLHWGNTIYF. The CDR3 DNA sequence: TGTGCCAGCAGTGCACCGGGACAGGGGCTCCATTGGGGAAACACCATATATTTT.

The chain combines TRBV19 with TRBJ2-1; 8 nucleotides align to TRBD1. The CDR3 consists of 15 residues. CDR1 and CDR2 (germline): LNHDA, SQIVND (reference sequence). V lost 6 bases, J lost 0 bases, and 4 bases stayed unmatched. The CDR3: CASREGQASYNEQFF. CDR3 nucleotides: TGTGCCAGTAGGGAGGGACAGGCCTCCTACAATGAGCAGTTCTTC.

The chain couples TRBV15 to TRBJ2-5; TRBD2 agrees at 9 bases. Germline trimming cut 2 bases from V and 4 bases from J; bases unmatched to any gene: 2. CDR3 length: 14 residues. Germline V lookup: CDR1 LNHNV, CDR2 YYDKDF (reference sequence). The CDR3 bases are TGTGCCACCAGCAGATTAGCGGGAGTAGAGACCCAGTACTTC. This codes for CATSRLAGVETQYF.

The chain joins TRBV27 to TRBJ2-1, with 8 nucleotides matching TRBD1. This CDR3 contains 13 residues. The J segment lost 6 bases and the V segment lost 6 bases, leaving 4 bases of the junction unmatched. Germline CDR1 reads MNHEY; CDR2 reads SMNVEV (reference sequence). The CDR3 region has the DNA TGTGCCAGCAGAAGGACAGGGATCAATGAGCAGTTCTTC. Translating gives CASRRTGINEQFF.

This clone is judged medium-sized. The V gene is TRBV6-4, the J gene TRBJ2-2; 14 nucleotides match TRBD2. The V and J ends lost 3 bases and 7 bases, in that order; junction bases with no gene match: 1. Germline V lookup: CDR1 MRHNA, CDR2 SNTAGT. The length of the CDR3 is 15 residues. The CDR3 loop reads CASSEGTSGSGELFF. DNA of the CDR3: TGTGCCAGCAGTGAGGGGACTAGCGGGAGCGGGGAGCTGTTTTTT.

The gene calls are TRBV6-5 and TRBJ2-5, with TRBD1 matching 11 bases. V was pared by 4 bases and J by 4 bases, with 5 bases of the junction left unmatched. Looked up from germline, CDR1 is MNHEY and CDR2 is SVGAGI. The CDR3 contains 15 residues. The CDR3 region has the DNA TGTGCCAGCAGTTTGGACAGGGGGCTTAGAGAGACCCAGTACTTC. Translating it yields CASSLDRGLRETQYF.

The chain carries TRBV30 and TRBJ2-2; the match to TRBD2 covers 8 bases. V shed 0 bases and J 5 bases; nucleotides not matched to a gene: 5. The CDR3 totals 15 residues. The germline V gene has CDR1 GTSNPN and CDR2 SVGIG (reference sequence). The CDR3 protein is CAWSVGLAGTGELFF. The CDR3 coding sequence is TGTGCCTGGAGTGTAGGTCTAGCGGGTACCGGGGAGCTGTTTTTT.

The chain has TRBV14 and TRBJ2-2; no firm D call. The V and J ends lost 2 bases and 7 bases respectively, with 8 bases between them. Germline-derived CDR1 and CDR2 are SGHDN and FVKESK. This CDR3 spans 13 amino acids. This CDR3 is CASSQNLYGELFF. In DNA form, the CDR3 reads TGTGCCAGCAGCCAAAACCTCTACGGGGAGCTGTTTTTT.

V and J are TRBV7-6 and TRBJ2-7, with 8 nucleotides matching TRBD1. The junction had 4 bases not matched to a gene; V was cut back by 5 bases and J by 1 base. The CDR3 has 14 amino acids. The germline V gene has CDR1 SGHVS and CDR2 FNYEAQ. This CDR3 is CASSRTGWSYEQYF. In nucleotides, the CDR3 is TGTGCCAGCAGCCGGACAGGGTGGTCCTACGAGCAGTACTTC. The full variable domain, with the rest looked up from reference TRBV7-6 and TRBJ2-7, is GAGVSQSPRYKVTKRGQDVALRCDPISGHVSLYWYRQALGQGPEFLTYFNYEAQQDKSGLPNDRFSAERPEGSISTLTIQRTEQRDSAMYRCASSRTGWSYEQYFGPGTRLTVT.

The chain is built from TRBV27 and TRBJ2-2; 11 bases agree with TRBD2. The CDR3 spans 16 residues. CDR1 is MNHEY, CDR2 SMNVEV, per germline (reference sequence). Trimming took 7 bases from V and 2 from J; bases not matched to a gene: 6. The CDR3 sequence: CASTQTSGVNTGELFF. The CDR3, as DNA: TGTGCCAGCACCCAGACTAGCGGGGTAAACACCGGGGAGCTGTTTTTT.

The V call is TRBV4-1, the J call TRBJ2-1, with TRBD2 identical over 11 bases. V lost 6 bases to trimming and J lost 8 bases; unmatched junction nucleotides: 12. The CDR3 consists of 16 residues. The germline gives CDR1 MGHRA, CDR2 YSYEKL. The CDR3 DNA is TGCGCCAGCAGGCATAGCGGGAGGGCCATAGGGGATGAGCAGTTCTTC. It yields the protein CASRHSGRAIGDEQFF.